The 24 T cell receptor beta chains below were found in one sample sequenced in a study of blood T cell repertoires in COVID-19 (dated by TCRdb to 2020 to 2021). Receptors were amplified or captured by the immunoSEQ multiplex PCR assay. TCRdb stores this immuneACCESS table with in-frame sequences only. Part of the clones is absent; in the studies checked, under half of the shortfall reflects unresolved V genes, and no reason is known for the rest. Within this sample are a few hundred thousand clones, with roughly nine tenths of them counted one time only. Jointly, the top ten make up around 2% of the sample. Sequenced material: PBMCs or T cells enriched from blood (not recorded which). All receptors derive from a woman aged 18-29 years who had recovered from COVID-19.

This chain connects TRBV11-2 to TRBJ1-2; 10 bases line up with TRBD1. With V trimmed by 4 bases and J by 4 bases, 3 bases remained unmatched. CDR3 size: 14 residues. Germline V gene data show CDR1 as SGHAT and CDR2 as FQNNGV. CDR3 coding DNA: TGTGCCAGCAGCTCGGGGACAGGGGTCTATGGCTACACCTTC. This codes for CASSSGTGVYGYTF.

The chain is built from TRBV5-1 and TRBJ2-1; D not certain. The CDR3 covers 12 residues. V lost 0 bases and J 5 bases, leaving 3 bases between the germline ends. Germline-derived CDR1 and CDR2 are SGHRS and YFSETQ. The chain's CDR3 is CASSLVDNEQFF. The CDR3 DNA is TGCGCCAGCAGCTTGGTCGACAATGAGCAGTTCTTC.

This chain uses TRBV3-1 (or the pseudogene TRBV3-2) with TRBJ2-3; 8 bases are shared with TRBD2. This CDR3 comprises 14 residues. V gave up 4 bases and J gave up 3 bases; unmatched junction bases: 3. Germline V gene lookup returns CDR1 LGHDT and CDR2 YNNKEL (reference sequence). In DNA form, the CDR3 reads TGTGCCAGCAGCCTAGCGGGGATAACAGATACGCAGTATTTT. It codes for CASSLAGITDTQYF.

This clone was seen only once. The chain couples TRBV7-2 to TRBJ2-7; 7 bases are shared with TRBD2. Looked up from germline, CDR1 is SGHTA and CDR2 is FQGNSA. CDR3 length: 15 amino acids. Unmatched junction bases numbered 8, after V lost 5 bases and J lost 1 base. Here the CDR3 reads CASSTSGILSYEQYF. The CDR3 region has the DNA TGTGCCAGCAGCACCAGCGGGATCCTGTCCTACGAGCAGTACTTC. Looking up the rest from reference TRBV7-2 and TRBJ2-7 gives the full variable domain: GAGVSQSPSNKVTEKGKDVELRCDPISGHTALYWYRQSLGQGLEFLIYFQGNSAPDKSGLPSDRFSAERTGGSVSTLTIQRTQQEDSAVYLCASSTSGILSYEQYFGPGTRLTVT.

The DNA of the CDR3 is TGCGCCAGCAGCTTGGCTGGTCAGATGACTGAAGCTTTCTTT. It specifies CASSLAGQMTEAFF. This chain links TRBV5-1 with TRBJ1-1, with D unresolved. Germline V gives CDR1 SGHRS, CDR2 YFSETQ. V shed 0 bases and J shed 5 bases, with 11 bases lying between them. CDR3 length equals 14 residues.

This chain connects TRBV29-1 to TRBJ1-1, with D tentatively TRBD1 (5 bases). From germline, CDR1 is SQVTM and CDR2 ANQGSEA. The V end lost 6 bases, the J end lost 1 base, and 12 bases lay between the germline ends. The CDR3 is made up of 13 amino acids. The CDR3, as DNA: TGCAGCGTCGAATCCGGACAGAACACTGAAGCTTTCTTT. Its protein product is CSVESGQNTEAFF.

V and J are TRBV9 and TRBJ2-7; D may be TRBD1 (6 bases). Trimming pared 0 bases from V and 2 bases from J, leaving 12 bases between. The CDR3 has 15 amino acids. Germline V lookup: CDR1 SGDLS, CDR2 YYNGEE. CDR3 coding DNA: TGTGCCAGCAGCGTAGCTGGGGGCCTGACCTACGAGCAGTACTTC. Its translation is CASSVAGGLTYEQYF.

This chain uses TRBV19 with TRBJ2-3, with TRBD2 identical over 8 bases. The CDR3 has 17 residues. Germline CDR1 LNHDA, CDR2 SQIVND (reference sequence). V shed 6 bases, J shed 0 bases, and the junction held 11 bases outside the gene matches. CDR3 sequence (DNA): TGTGCCAGTAGACGACCGGCCATAGCGGGGAGCACAGATACGCAGTATTTT. Amino acid sequence: CASRRPAIAGSTDTQYF.

Only one count was recorded for this clone. This chain joins TRBV12-5 and TRBJ2-2; 8 nucleotides agree with TRBD1. The germline V gene encodes CDR1 LGHNT and CDR2 FRNRAP. The CDR3 sequence is 15 residues long. J gave up 5 bases and V 4 bases, and 6 bases lay outside the gene matches. The CDR3 spells CASGSDRGYTGELFF. For the CDR3, the DNA is TGTGCTAGTGGTTCCGACAGGGGTTATACCGGGGAGCTGTTTTTT.

This clone was observed a few times. CDR3 amino acids: CASSLGQGAGGYTF. The CDR3 DNA reads as TGTGCCAGCAGTTTAGGCCAGGGGGCGGGAGGCTACACCTTC. This rearrangement joins TRBV28 to TRBJ1-2; TRBD1 matches at 8 bases. The V gene's germline CDR1 is MDHEN and CDR2 SYDVKM. The V segment lost 2 bases and the J segment 8 bases; nucleotides outside the gene matches: 7. There are 14 residues in the CDR3.

This chain joins TRBV20-1 and TRBJ1-2; TRBD1 might be the D (5 bases). Germline values: CDR1 DFQATT, CDR2 SNEGSKA (reference sequence). V gave up 5 bases and J gave up 8 bases, with 12 bases separating them. The CDR3 spans 11 residues. The CDR3 DNA reads as TGCAGTGCTGCCGGGAGGGGAGGCTACACCTTC. Its translation: CSAAGRGGYTF.

V gene TRBV5-1 combines with J gene TRBJ2-7; 8 nucleotides line up with TRBD2. Per the germline V gene, CDR1 is SGHRS and CDR2 is YFSETQ. This CDR3 has 14 residues. V lost 3 bases to trimming and J lost 4 bases; unmatched junction nucleotides: 6. CDR3 region: CASSSGGTNYEQYF. The CDR3, as DNA: TGCGCCAGCAGCTCGGGAGGGACAAATTACGAGCAGTACTTC.

The chain combines TRBV7-9 with TRBJ1-2; D gene ambiguous. V was pared by 5 bases and J by 1 base, with 14 bases between. This CDR3 has 15 residues. Germline V gives CDR1 SEHNR, CDR2 FQNEAQ (reference sequence). The CDR3 reads CASSPGRNHNYGYTF. The CDR3, as DNA: TGTGCCAGCAGCCCAGGTCGGAACCATAACTATGGCTACACCTTC. The variable domain in full, with the rest retrieved from reference TRBV7-9 and TRBJ1-2, is DTGVSQNPRHKITKRGQNVTFRCDPISEHNRLYWYRQTLGQGPEFLTYFQNEAQLEKSRLLSDRFSAERPKGSFSTLEIQRTEQGDSAMYLCASSPGRNHNYGYTFGSGTRLTVV.

The chain joins TRBV6-6 to TRBJ1-4, with TRBD1 matching over 8 bases. The germline CDR1 and CDR2 sequences are MNHNY and SVGAGI (reference sequence). The ends lost 5 bases at V and 0 bases at J; junction bases unmatched: 8. The CDR3 has 17 residues. CDR3 residues: CASSLGQGLTTNEKLFF. In nucleotides, the CDR3 is TGTGCCAGCAGTCTAGGACAGGGATTAACAACTAATGAAAAACTGTTTTTT.

In DNA form, the CDR3 reads TGTGCCAGCAGTTATTGGGGGGGGAAAAATCAGCCCCAGCATTTT. This encodes CASSYWGGKNQPQHF. J is TRBJ1-5 and V is TRBV6-2 or TRBV6-3; TRBD1 might be the D (5 bases). The CDR3 is made up of 15 amino acids. The germline gives CDR1 MNHEY, CDR2 SVGEGT. Trimming left V 3 bases short and J 4 bases short, with 13 bases between.

The genes are TRBV30 and TRBJ1-2, with D uncertain. V lost 0 bases and J lost 4, with 6 bases in between. The CDR3 spans 12 residues. Germline assignment: CDR1 GTSNPN and CDR2 SVGIG (reference sequence). This CDR3 is CAWSVTGYGYTF. Written as DNA, the CDR3 is TGTGCCTGGAGTGTGACGGGCTATGGCTACACCTTC.

The V and J genes are TRBV9 and TRBJ1-2; D is ambiguous. The V gene's germline CDR1 is SGDLS and CDR2 YYNGEE. V was pared by 3 bases and J by 8 bases, with 11 bases between. This CDR3 contains 12 residues. Here the CDR3 reads CASSASFEGYTF. In nucleotides, the CDR3 is TGTGCCAGCAGCGCGTCGTTTGAGGGCTACACCTTC.

This chain joins TRBV19 and TRBJ1-2; 9 bases fit TRBD1. With V trimmed by 10 bases and J by 0 bases, 6 bases remained unmatched. CDR1 LNHDA and CDR2 SQIVND come from the germline V gene (reference sequence). This CDR3 is 14 amino acids long. CDR3 bases: TGTGCCACCCAGACAGGGGGTACTAACTATGGCTACACCTTC. Encoded protein: CATQTGGTNYGYTF.

This chain connects TRBV18 to TRBJ1-4; TRBD1 aligns across 8 bases. The germline CDR1 and CDR2 sequences are KGHSH and LQKENI. J lost 10 bases, V lost 3 bases, and 7 bases had no gene match. The CDR3 covers 14 residues. CDR3 amino acids: CASSPKTGDGKLFF. Written as DNA, the CDR3 is TGTGCCAGCTCACCCAAGACAGGGGACGGAAAACTGTTTTTT. Full variable domain (outside the CDR3, taken from reference TRBV18 and TRBJ1-4): NAGVMQNPRHLVRRRGQEARLRCSPMKGHSHVYWYRQLPEEGLKFMVYLQKENIIDESGMPKERFSAEFPKEGPSILRIQQVVRGDSAAYFCASSPKTGDGKLFFGSGTQLSVL.

V and J are TRBV4-1 and TRBJ1-5, with a possible D match to TRBD1 (5 bases). The CDR3 spans 16 residues. Germline V gene lookup returns CDR1 MGHRA and CDR2 YSYEKL. V was cut by 4 bases and J by 5 bases, with 18 bases left in between. The CDR3 loop is CASSRGPQWGDQPQHF. The CDR3 coding sequence is TGCGCCAGCAGCCGGGGTCCGCAGTGGGGGGATCAGCCCCAGCATTTT.

This sequence joins TRBV27 and TRBJ2-2; 9 bases map to TRBD1. CDR3 size: 15 residues. The germline V gene has CDR1 MNHEY and CDR2 SMNVEV (reference sequence). V lost 6 bases, J lost 5 bases, and 7 bases stayed unmatched. The CDR3 bases are TGTGCCAGCAGGGGTGGGACAGGGAGAACCGGGGAGCTGTTTTTT. It translates to CASRGGTGRTGELFF.

This sequence joins TRBV2 and TRBJ2-2; 11 positions match TRBD2. V dropped 6 bases and J dropped 6; count of bases not matched to a gene: 6. Per germline, CDR1 SNHLY and CDR2 FYNNEI. This CDR3 region has 15 residues. CDR3 sequence: CASSLGTSGPGELFF. The CDR3 DNA is TGTGCCAGCAGCCTAGGGACTAGCGGTCCCGGGGAGCTGTTTTTT.

The V and J genes are TRBV5-1 and TRBJ2-1, with D possibly TRBD2 on 6 matching bases. V dropped 4 bases and J dropped 5 bases, with 16 bases sitting between them. This CDR3 has 15 amino acids. Germline CDR1 SGHRS, CDR2 YFSETQ. The DNA for the CDR3 is TGCGCCAGCAGCGCCAGACGGGGGACGGACAATGAGCAGTTCTTC. Amino acid sequence: CASSARRGTDNEQFF.

In this sample, this clone turned up once. One end of the junction is discordant with germline, which a read error may explain. The chain is built from TRBV7-7 and TRBJ2-7, with D perhaps TRBD1 (5 bases). Looked up from germline, CDR1 is SSHAT and CDR2 is FNYEAQ (reference sequence). The CDR3 is 16 residues long. CDR3: CASSLGLGRVGYEQYF. CDR3 coding DNA: TGTGCTAGCAGCTTAGGTTTGGGCAGGGTGGGCTACGAGCAGTACTTC.